This TCR beta chain was sequenced in a study of blood T cells in healthy people across ages. This clonotype was counted only a few times. Healthy Russian Caucasian donors spanned ages roughly 6 to 100 years. Trimming took 2 bases from V and 4 from J, leaving 7 bases between them. This CDR3 has 13 amino acids. Per the germline V gene, CDR1 is KGHDR and CDR2 is SFDVKD. Primed by a sample-barcoded 5' primer and a J-beta primer mix, a second PCR proceeded for about 6 to 11 cycles. TCRdb fed the 5' RACE reads into MiXCR, producing one record per CDR3 protein. The sample includes hundreds of thousands of distinct CDR3 sequences, about 55% of them seen just once.

Material: blood. This receptor was obtained from a man at least 80 years old in good health. The rearrangement links TRBV24-1 to TRBJ1-1; D is ambiguous. The CDR3 DNA follows: TGTGCCACCAGTGATTGGGCGGGCACTGAAGCTTTCTTT. Its protein is CATSDWAGTEAFF.